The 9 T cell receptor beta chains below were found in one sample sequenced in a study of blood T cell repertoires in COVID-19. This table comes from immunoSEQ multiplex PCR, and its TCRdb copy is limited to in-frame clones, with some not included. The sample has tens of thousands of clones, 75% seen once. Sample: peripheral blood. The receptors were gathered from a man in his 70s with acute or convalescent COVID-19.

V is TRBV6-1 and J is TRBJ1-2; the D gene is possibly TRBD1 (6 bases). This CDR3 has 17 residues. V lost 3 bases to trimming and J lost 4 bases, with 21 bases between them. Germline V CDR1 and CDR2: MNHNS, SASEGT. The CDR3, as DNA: TGTGCCAGCAGTGAGTCCCAACAGGGCGGTATCGGCTATGGCTACACCTTC. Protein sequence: CASSESQQGGIGYGYTF.

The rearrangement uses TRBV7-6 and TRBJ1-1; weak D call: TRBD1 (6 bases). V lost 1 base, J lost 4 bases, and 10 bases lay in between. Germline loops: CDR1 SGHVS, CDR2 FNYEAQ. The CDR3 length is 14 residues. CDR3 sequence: CASSLGSGVTEAFF. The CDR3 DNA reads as TGTGCCAGCAGCTTAGGATCAGGGGTCACTGAAGCTTTCTTT.

The CDR3 sequence: CASTPSDPRGPLHF. The DNA of the CDR3 is TGTGCCAGCACCCCGTCCGACCCGCGAGGTCCCCTCCACTTT. The chain recombines TRBV27 with TRBJ1-6; D ambiguous. Germline V gene sequence: CDR1 MNHEY, CDR2 SMNVEV (reference sequence). The V end was cut by 7 bases, the J end by 13 bases, with 20 bases between. The CDR3 sequence is 14 residues long.

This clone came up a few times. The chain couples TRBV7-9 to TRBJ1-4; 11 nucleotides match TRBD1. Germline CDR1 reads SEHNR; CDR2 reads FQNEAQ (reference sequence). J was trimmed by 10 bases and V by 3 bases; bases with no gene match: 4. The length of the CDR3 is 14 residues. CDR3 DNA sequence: TGTGCCAGCAGCTTGGGACAGGGGGATGGAAAACTGTTTTTT. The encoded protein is CASSLGQGDGKLFF.

This chain's CDR3 is CASSQTVNYGYTF. CDR3 nucleotide sequence: TGTGCCAGCAGTCAAACAGTTAACTATGGCTACACCTTC. The chain recombines TRBV7-9 with TRBJ1-2; D remains unclear. Germline V gene lookup returns CDR1 SEHNR and CDR2 FQNEAQ (reference sequence). The CDR3 spans 13 residues. The V gene lost 6 bases and the J gene lost 1 base, with 9 bases spanning the gap.

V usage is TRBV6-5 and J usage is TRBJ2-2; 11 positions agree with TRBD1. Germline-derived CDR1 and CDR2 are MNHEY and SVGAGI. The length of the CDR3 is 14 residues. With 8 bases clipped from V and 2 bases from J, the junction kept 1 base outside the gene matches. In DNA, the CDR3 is TGTGCCAGCGGACAGGGGGCTAACACCGGGGAGCTGTTTTTT. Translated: CASGQGANTGELFF.

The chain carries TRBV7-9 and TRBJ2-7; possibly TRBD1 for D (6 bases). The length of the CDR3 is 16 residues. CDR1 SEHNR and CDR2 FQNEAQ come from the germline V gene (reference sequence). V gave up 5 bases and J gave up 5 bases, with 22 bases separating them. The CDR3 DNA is TGTGCCAGCAGCAAGGCGAACAGGGTTAATTGGAACGAGCAGTACTTC. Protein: CASSKANRVNWNEQYF.

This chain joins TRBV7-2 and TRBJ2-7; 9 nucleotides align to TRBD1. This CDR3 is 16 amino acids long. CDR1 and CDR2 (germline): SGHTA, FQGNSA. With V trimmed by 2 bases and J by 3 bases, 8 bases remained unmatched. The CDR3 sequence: CASSLNGDRVHYEQYF. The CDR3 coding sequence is TGTGCCAGCAGCTTAAACGGGGACAGGGTCCACTACGAGCAGTACTTC.

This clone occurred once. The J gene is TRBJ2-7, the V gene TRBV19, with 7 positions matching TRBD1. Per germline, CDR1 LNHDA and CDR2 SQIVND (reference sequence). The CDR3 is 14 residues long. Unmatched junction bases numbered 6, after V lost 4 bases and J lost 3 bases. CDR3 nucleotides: TGTGCCAGTAGTAAAAGACAGGGACGCTACGAGCAGTACTTC. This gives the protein CASSKRQGRYEQYF.